The clone carrying this T cell receptor beta chain occurred many times. What it binds is not known. The germline V gene has CDR1 SGHAT and CDR2 FQNNGV. V was pared by 3 bases and J by 0 bases, with 6 bases between. CDR3 length equals 15 residues. CD8+CD4-CCR7+CD45RA+ sorting gave the naive CD8 T cells. The data were taken from a study of molecular identifiers for immune sequencing clone quantification. Study results and limitations: In cases of identical TCR molecules sharing a barcode, highly expanded clone sizes could be underestimated. Clonotypes topping 20 RNA copies carried over 99% of effector molecules but under 1% of naive ones.

Previously described methods and listed TCR primers produced bulk TCR libraries. TCRdb re-derived calls from the PCR reads in MiXCR, one entry per CDR3 protein. Of 35,000 or so distinct CDR3 sequences listed, over 15% are singletons. The V gene is TRBV11-2, the J gene TRBJ2-6; no firm D call. The sequence was obtained from a human donor in good health. Some libraries in this study had Jurkat cell RNA spiked in. The material sequenced was naive CD8+ T cells from blood, with Jurkat cell RNA spiked in. The subset is: FACS-sorted CD8+CD4-CCR7+CD45RA+ naive T cells. CDR3 coding DNA: TGTGCCAGCAGCTTCCATAGCTCTGGGGCCAACGTCCTGACTTTC. Translated: CASSFHSSGANVLTF.